Here is one TCR beta chain with its context. This clone's antigen is unknown. Base qualities are not recorded, but no much larger clone differs from it by a single base. To sequence the TCRbeta CDR3 region, genomic DNA was isolated from the sorted cells. The immunoSEQ Assay was used to sequence the TCRbeta CDR3 regions. The immuneACCESS repertoire file appears here via TCRdb, limited to in-frame rearrangements. These files lack a portion of the clones; in checked studies, under half of the deficit traces to unresolved V genes, and the cause of the others is not known. For this sample there are tens of thousands of clones; approximately 89% appear just once. The ten biggest clones cover 11% of the sample. Patients with autoimmune disease history or receiving systemic immunosuppression were excluded from the trial. Peripheral blood for TCR sequencing was collected from all dose cohorts at baseline, on cycle 4 day 1, and on cycle 7 day 1. Samples were obtained from an open-label, multicenter, first-in-human phase I dose-escalation trial of ivuxolimab. Adults with locally advanced or metastatic melanoma, renal cell, hepatocellular, or head and neck squamous cell carcinoma were enrolled in the trial. Before TCR sequencing, CD4+ T cells and CD8+ T cells from peripheral blood were sorted into separate populations.

The germline V gene encodes CDR1 MNHEY and CDR2 SVGAGI. V and J lose 5 bases and 2 bases, and a span of 15 bases separates them. The CDR3 spans 15 residues, from the cysteine through the phenylalanine. Here the CDR3 DNA is all that survives: 45 bases in frame from base 1. The data stem from a study of OX40 agonist ivuxolimab in advanced cancers. About the study as a whole: Ivuxolimab was an agonistic, fully human IgG2 monoclonal antibody directed against OX40 (CD134), a costimulatory receptor. Intravenous ivuxolimab was administered to patients every 2 weeks at six dose levels: 0.01, 0.1, 0.3, 1.5, 3 and 10 mg/kg. Of the approximately 54 patients in dose escalation, around 20 had hepatocellular carcinoma, around 15 had melanoma, 9 had renal cell carcinoma and 9 had head and neck cancer. In the dose-escalation cohort, around four fifths of patients were male, and the mean age was approximately 60 years with a range of 23 to 79. Patients were allowed to have had prior anti-PD-1, anti-PD-L1 or anti-CTLA-4 therapy, and around 40% of the dose-escalation patients had previously received checkpoint inhibitors. Three dose-escalation patients achieved partial responses, one with hepatocellular carcinoma and two with cutaneous melanoma. Peripheral TCRbeta sequencing aimed to test whether ivuxolimab altered TCR sequence diversity and caused clonal T-cell expansion. The paper reports the monotherapy dose-escalation portion (N of about 51 patients) of the phase I ivuxolimab trial.

Overall results and qualifications from the work: In partial responders in the 0.1-3.0 mg/kg groups, normalized peripheral clonal expansion was found to be among the lowest, especially among CD8+ T cells. On average, CD8+ T cells showed more expanded clones than CD4+ T cells after ivuxolimab. At doses from 0.1 to 3.0 mg/kg, clonal expansion was seen in both CD4+ and CD8+ blood T cells between baseline and week 6. Which antigens the clonally expanded peripheral T cells were specific for was not determined. Low levels of normalized T-cell clonal expansion were also seen in some patients who did not respond.

This receptor was identified in an adult with an advanced solid tumor such as melanoma, head and neck, liver or kidney cancer. The V gene is TRBV6-5 and the J gene is TRBJ2-5; 6 matching bases give a weak D call of TRBD2. Sequenced here: CD4+ or CD8+ T cells sorted from blood, sampled in a trial of the OX40 agonist ivuxolimab. The CDR3 reads as follows: CASSLTGTRQETQYF. The DNA is as follows: TGTGCCAGCAGTCTCACCGGGACTCGGCAAGAGACCCAGTACTTC.